These 14 T cell receptor beta chains originate from one sample sequenced in a study of tumor-infiltrating lymphocytes in localized non-small cell lung cancer. Measured with immunoSEQ multiplex PCR; TCRdb has only the in-frame clones, and not every one. The data show about 12,000 clones, roughly three quarters seen once. Input material: uninvolved lung tissue not adjacent to the tumor. The receptors were sampled from a human donor with non-small cell lung cancer.

The J gene is TRBJ2-1, the V gene TRBV6-5, with D unresolved. V shed 4 bases and J shed 6 bases, with 7 bases lying between them. The CDR3 has 12 amino acids. Germline V gene sequence: CDR1 MNHEY, CDR2 SVGAGI. CDR3 loop: CASSLTVNEQFF. CDR3 DNA: TGTGCCAGCAGTTTGACCGTCAATGAGCAGTTCTTC.

The CDR3 nucleotides are TGCGCCAGCAGCCAAGATAGTCCCGGGACAGTCTCTGGAAACACCATATATTTT. Encoded protein: CASSQDSPGTVSGNTIYF. The chain has TRBV4-1 and TRBJ1-3; 7 bases agree with TRBD1. Per germline, CDR1 MGHRA and CDR2 YSYEKL. The trim removed 0 bases at V and 0 bases at J, leaving 8 bases unmatched. The length of the CDR3 is 18 residues.

The chain links TRBV29-1 to TRBJ2-7, with 7 bases identical to TRBD1. Trimming removed 4 bases from V and 0 bases from J; junction bases left unmatched: 6. The CDR3 covers 14 residues. The germline V gene encodes CDR1 SQVTM and CDR2 ANQGSEA. In DNA, the CDR3 is TGCAGCGTTGGACAGGGTACGAGCTCCTACGAGCAGTACTTC. Residues: CSVGQGTSSYEQYF.

In regard to this clone: The junction differs from germline at one of its ends, possibly a read error. The chain employs TRBV7-7 and TRBJ2-5; 9 nucleotides align to TRBD1. The CDR3 runs to 15 residues. Germline CDR1 reads SSHAT; CDR2 reads FNYEAQ (reference sequence). The CDR3 here is CASSSTRTGAETQYF. The CDR3 DNA follows: TGTGCTAGCAGCTCCACTCGGACAGGGGCGGAGACCCAGTACTTC.

The V call is TRBV5-8, the J call TRBJ1-1; weak D call: TRBD1 (5 bases). With 2 bases removed from V and 6 bases from J, the gap between germline ends came to 14 bases. This CDR3 is 14 amino acids long. The germline V gene has CDR1 SGHTS and CDR2 YDEGEE. As DNA, the CDR3 is TGTGCCAGCAGCTTTGGACAAATCCCCCCTGAAGCTTTCTTT. Its translation is CASSFGQIPPEAFF.

The table lists this clone with a few counts. The chain employs TRBV7-2 and TRBJ2-2; weak D call: TRBD2 (5 bases). The germline V gene has CDR1 SGHTA and CDR2 FQGNSA. Trimming shortened V by 5 bases and J by 2 bases, and 9 bases separated the two germline ends. The CDR3 loop spans 14 amino acids. CDR3 sequence reads: CASSQLANTGELFF. In nucleotides, the CDR3 is TGTGCCAGCAGCCAGCTAGCAAACACCGGGGAGCTGTTTTTT. The variable domain in full, with the rest retrieved from reference TRBV7-2 and TRBJ2-2, is GAGVSQSPSNKVTEKGKDVELRCDPISGHTALYWYRQSLGQGLEFLIYFQGNSAPDKSGLPSDRFSAERTGGSVSTLTIQRTQQEDSAVYLCASSQLANTGELFFGEGSRLTVL.

The chain employs TRBV5-4 and TRBJ2-7, with D uncertain. Trimming left V 3 bases short and J 5 bases short, with 15 bases between. The CDR3 totals 14 residues. CDR1 is SGHNT and CDR2 is YYREEE in the germline V gene (reference sequence). The CDR3 sequence: CASSSSRQADEQYF. In DNA form, the CDR3 reads TGTGCCAGCAGCTCTTCCCGGCAGGCAGACGAGCAGTACTTC.

The V call is TRBV7-8, the J call TRBJ2-7, with 7 bases aligning to TRBD2. Germline lookup yields CDR1 SGHVS and CDR2 FQNEAQ. With V trimmed by 5 bases and J by 7 bases, 11 bases remained unmatched. The CDR3 has 14 amino acids. The CDR3 DNA reads as TGTGCCAGCAGCCCCTGGGAGGGCCTAGTGGAGCAGTACTTC. Translated, it gives CASSPWEGLVEQYF.

The rearrangement links TRBV19 to TRBJ2-3; 10 bases line up with TRBD2. This CDR3 spans 17 amino acids. Germline CDR1 LNHDA, CDR2 SQIVND (reference sequence). V shed 3 bases, J shed 2 bases, and the junction held 8 bases outside the gene matches. The CDR3 DNA sequence: TGTGCCAGTAGTATGGAGCGGCTAGCGGGAGTCACAGATACGCAGTATTTT. Protein product: CASSMERLAGVTDTQYF.

The chain recombines TRBV6-1 with TRBJ2-6; D unresolved. The V gene lost 4 bases and the J gene lost 0 bases, with 7 bases spanning the gap. In germline, CDR1 is MNHNS, CDR2 SASEGT. This CDR3 is built from 15 residues. The CDR3 coding sequence is TGTGCCAGCAGTGCCGGAGACTCTGGGGCCAACGTCCTGACTTTC. Amino acid sequence: CASSAGDSGANVLTF.

The chain combines TRBV6-5 with TRBJ2-2; D call uncertain. V lost 3 bases and J 6 bases, leaving 11 bases between the germline ends. CDR3 length equals 14 residues. Germline lookup yields CDR1 MNHEY and CDR2 SVGAGI. The CDR3 DNA sequence: TGTGCCAGCAGTTATACCCCTAGTTCCGGGGAGCTGTTTTTT. Protein product: CASSYTPSSGELFF.

This chain links TRBV4-1 with TRBJ2-1, with 9 positions matching TRBD2. Germline CDR1 MGHRA, CDR2 YSYEKL. The CDR3 contains 17 residues. J was trimmed by 0 bases and V by 6 bases; bases with no gene match: 9. The CDR3 coding sequence is TGCGCCAGCAGACAGACGAGCGGGAGGACCTCCTACAATGAGCAGTTCTTC. This sequence encodes CASRQTSGRTSYNEQFF.

This clone has more than one count but fewer than ten. The chain links TRBV30 to TRBJ2-2; the D is unclear. Germline V gene data show CDR1 as GTSNPN and CDR2 as SVGIG (reference sequence). The CDR3 has 11 residues. V was cut by 4 bases and J by 2 bases, with 2 bases left in between. The chain's CDR3 is CAWKNTGELFF. The CDR3 DNA follows: TGTGCCTGGAAAAACACCGGGGAGCTGTTTTTT.

The rearrangement links TRBV5-1 to TRBJ1-1; D possibly corresponds to TRBD1 (5 bases). In germline, CDR1 is SGHRS, CDR2 YFSETQ. Trimming stripped 4 bases from V and 10 bases from J, with 17 bases between. This CDR3 is 13 amino acids long. The CDR3 nucleotides are TGCGCCAGCAGCCCTTTCGGGGACGTTGGAGCTTTCTTT. The encoded protein is CASSPFGDVGAFF.